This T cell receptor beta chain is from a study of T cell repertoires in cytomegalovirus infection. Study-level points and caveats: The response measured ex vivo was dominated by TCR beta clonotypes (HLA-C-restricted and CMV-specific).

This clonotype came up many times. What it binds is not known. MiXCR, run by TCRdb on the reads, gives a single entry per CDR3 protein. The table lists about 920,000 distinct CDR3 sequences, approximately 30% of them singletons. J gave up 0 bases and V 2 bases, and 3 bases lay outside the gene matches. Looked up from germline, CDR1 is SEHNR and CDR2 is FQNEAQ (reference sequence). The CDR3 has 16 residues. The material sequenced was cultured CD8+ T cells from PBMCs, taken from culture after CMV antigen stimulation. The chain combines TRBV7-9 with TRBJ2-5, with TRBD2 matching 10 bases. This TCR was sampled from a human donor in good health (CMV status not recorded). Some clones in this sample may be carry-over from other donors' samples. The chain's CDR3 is CASSLRTSGDQETQYF. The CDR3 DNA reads TGTGCCAGCAGCTTACGGACTAGCGGAGACCAAGAGACCCAGTACTTC.